These T cell receptor beta chains were read from a single sample in a study of breast tumors, draining lymph nodes, adjacent tissues. TCRdb redid the calling of the multiplex PCR reads with MiXCR, one entry per CDR3 protein. The table has some 170,000 distinct CDR3 sequences, 30% to 35% seen once; the top ten hold around 3.5%. The sample was axillary lymph node tissue. These receptors were taken from a female donor with breast cancer. Some clones in this sample may be carry-over from other donors' samples. The CDR3 runs from the conserved cysteine through the conserved F or W. The D gene is left open where the match is weak. A row's size may be missing; if present it is once, few, many or a size class.

V gene,clone size,J gene,D gene,CDR3 protein,CDR3 DNA
TRBV6-2/TRBV6-3,many,TRBJ2-1,-,CASSYTFEETRSRYEQFF,TGTGCCAGCAGTTACACCTTTGAAGAGACTAGGAGTCGGTATGAGCAGTTCTTC
TRBV2,many,TRBJ2-2,-,CASSRPRGTGELFF,TGTGCCAGCAGTAGGCCGCGGGGAACCGGGGAGCTGTTTTTT
TRBV20-1,-,TRBJ1-2,-,CSARPSGARDGDYGYTF,TGCAGTGCTAGACCCTCGGGAGCCAGGGACGGGGACTATGGCTACACCTTC
TRBV27,many,TRBJ1-6,-,CASRTGRTATLHF,TGTGCCAGCAGAACCGGACGGACAGCCACCCTCCACTTT
TRBV7-2,-,TRBJ1-1,-,CASSPTGGGVNTEAFF,TGTGCCAGCAGCCCAACCGGCGGAGGCGTGAACACTGAAGCTTTCTTT
TRBV7-9,-,TRBJ1-2,TRBD1,CASTKRPRGLSGYTF,TGTGCCAGCACCAAACGCCCCAGGGGGCTTAGTGGCTACACCTTC
TRBV7-9,-,TRBJ1-1,-,CASSPTGNTEAFF,TGTGCCAGCAGCCCAACAGGGAACACTGAAGCTTTCTTT
TRBV6-1,few,TRBJ2-1,TRBD2,CASSLAGVTYNEQFF,TGTGCCAGCAGCCTGGCGGGAGTAACCTACAATGAGCAGTTCTTC
TRBV11-2,many,TRBJ1-1,-,CASSLRLEAFF,TGTGCCAGCAGCCTGCGACTTGAAGCTTTCTTT
TRBV28,-,TRBJ2-6,TRBD1,CASSSKGQAYSGANVLTF,TGTGCCAGCAGTTCCAAGGGACAGGCGTACTCTGGGGCCAACGTCCTGACTTTC
TRBV4-3,many,TRBJ1-4,TRBD1,CASSQDRGRNEKLFF,TGCGCCAGCAGCCAAGACAGGGGGCGGAATGAAAAACTGTTTTTT
TRBV28,few,TRBJ1-4,-,CASSISYTAKTFF,TGTGCCAGCAGTATCTCATACACGGCTAAAACGTTTTTT
TRBV20-1,many,TRBJ2-3,TRBD2,CSARGTSGGAGYTDTQYF,TGCAGTGCTAGGGGGACTAGCGGGGGGGCGGGGTACACAGATACGCAGTATTTT
TRBV20-1,many,TRBJ2-3,TRBD2,CSAREAGGPHTQYF,TGCAGTGCTAGAGAAGCGGGGGGGCCGCATACGCAGTATTTT
TRBV6-5,many,TRBJ2-7,-,CASSYSPRPIYEQYF,TGTGCCAGCAGTTACTCTCCCCGACCCATCTACGAGCAGTACTTC
TRBV6-6,few,TRBJ2-2,-,CASSHWTANTGELFF,TGTGCCAGCAGTCACTGGACAGCGAACACCGGGGAGCTGTTTTTT
TRBV18,-,TRBJ1-2,TRBD1,CASSSSDRGYGYTF,TGTGCCAGCTCATCCTCGGACAGGGGATATGGCTACACCTTC
TRBV30,-,TRBJ1-1,-,CAWSEGWATEAFF,TGTGCCTGGAGTGAAGGTTGGGCCACTGAAGCTTTCTTT
TRBV2,many,TRBJ1-1,TRBD1,CASPRQGKDTEAFF,TGTGCCAGCCCCCGACAGGGTAAGGACACTGAAGCTTTCTTT
TRBV2,few,TRBJ1-3,TRBD1,CASSQTGGRRFESGNTIYF,TGTGCCAGCAGTCAGACAGGGGGCAGGAGGTTCGAGTCTGGAAACACCATATATTTT
TRBV5-1,-,TRBJ2-3,TRBD1,CASSPSSRDRYGEQYF,TGTGCCAGCAGCCCTTCGTCCCGGGACAGGTATGGTGAGCAGTATTTT